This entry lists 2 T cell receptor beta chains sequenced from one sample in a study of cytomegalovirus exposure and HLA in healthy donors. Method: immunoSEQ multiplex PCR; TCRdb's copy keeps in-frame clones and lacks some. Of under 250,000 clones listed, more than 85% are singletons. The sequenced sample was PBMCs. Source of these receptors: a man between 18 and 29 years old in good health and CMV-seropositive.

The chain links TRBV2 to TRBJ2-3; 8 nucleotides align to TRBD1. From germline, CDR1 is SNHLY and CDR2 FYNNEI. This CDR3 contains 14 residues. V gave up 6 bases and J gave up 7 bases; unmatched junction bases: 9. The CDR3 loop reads CASSGGQGRNTQYF. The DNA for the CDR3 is TGTGCCAGCAGCGGTGGACAGGGTCGGAATACGCAGTATTTT.

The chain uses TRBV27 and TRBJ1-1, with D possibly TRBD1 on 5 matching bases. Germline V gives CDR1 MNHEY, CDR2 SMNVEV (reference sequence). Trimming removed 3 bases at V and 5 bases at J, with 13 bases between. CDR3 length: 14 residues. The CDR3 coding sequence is TGTGCCAGCAGTTTCAATCTCGAGGGGACTGAAGCTTTCTTT. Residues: CASSFNLEGTEAFF.